This TCR beta chain was documented in a study of cytomegalovirus exposure and HLA in healthy donors. Turning to the study itself: Roughly 80 million unique TCRs from HLA-typed donors made up an early data release.

The CDR3 runs 13 residues. V was trimmed by 5 bases and J by 4 bases, leaving 11 bases between them. The germline V gene encodes CDR1 MNHEY and CDR2 SVGAGI. PCR primers comprised 60 Vbeta and 13 Jbeta primers. As processed by the authors: An analysis that came later counted roughly 80 million unique TCR beta chains, about 10 million shared. Data came from immunoSEQ multiplex PCR; TCRdb stores just in-frame clones and leaves some out. V, J and clone size are those of that table, while D and trimming were read from the DNA. The repertoire holds around 67,000 clones, with 55% to 65% as singletons. The sample taken for sequencing was PBMCs. The TCR sequence derives from a woman between 50 and 59 years old in good health and CMV-seronegative. V usage is TRBV6-5 and J usage is TRBJ2-5; possible D gene TRBD1, 5 bases. The CDR3 nucleotides read TGTGCCAGCAGTCCAGGGTGGTCAGAGACCCAGTACTTC. It encodes CASSPGWSETQYF.